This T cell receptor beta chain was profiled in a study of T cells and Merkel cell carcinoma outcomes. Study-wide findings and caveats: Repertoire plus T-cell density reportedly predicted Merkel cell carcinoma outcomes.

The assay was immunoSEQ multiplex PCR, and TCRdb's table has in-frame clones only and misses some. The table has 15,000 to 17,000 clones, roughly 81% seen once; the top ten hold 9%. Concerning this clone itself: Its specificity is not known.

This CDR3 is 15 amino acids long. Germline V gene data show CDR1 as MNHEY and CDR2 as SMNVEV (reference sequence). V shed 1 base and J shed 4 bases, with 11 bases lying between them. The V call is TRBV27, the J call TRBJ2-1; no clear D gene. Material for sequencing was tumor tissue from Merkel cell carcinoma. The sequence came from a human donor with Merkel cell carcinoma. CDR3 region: CASSLFAGSYNEQFF. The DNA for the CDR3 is TGTGCCAGCAGTTTATTTGCCGGAAGTTACAATGAGCAGTTCTTC.